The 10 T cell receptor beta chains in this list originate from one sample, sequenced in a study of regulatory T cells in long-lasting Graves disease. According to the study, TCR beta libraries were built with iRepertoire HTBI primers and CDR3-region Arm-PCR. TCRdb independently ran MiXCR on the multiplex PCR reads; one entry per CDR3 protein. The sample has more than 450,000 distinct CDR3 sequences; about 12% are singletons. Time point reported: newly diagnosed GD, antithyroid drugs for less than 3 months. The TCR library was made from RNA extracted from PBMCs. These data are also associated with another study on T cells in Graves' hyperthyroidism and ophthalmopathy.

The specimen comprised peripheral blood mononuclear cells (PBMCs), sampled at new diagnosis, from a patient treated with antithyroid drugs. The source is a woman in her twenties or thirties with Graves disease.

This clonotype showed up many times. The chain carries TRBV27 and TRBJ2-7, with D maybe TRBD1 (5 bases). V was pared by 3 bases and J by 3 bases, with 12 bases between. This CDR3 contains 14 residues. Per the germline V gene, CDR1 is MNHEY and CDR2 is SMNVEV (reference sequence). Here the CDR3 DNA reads TGTGCCAGCAGTTTTGGAGTAGGGGTCTACGAGCAGTACTTC. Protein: CASSFGVGVYEQYF.

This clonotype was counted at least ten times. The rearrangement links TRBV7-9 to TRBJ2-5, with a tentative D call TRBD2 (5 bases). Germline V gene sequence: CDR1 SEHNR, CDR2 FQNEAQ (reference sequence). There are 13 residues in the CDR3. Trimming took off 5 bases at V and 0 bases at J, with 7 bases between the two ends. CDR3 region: CASSGLNQETQYF. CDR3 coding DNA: TGTGCCAGCAGCGGACTGAACCAAGAGACCCAGTACTTC. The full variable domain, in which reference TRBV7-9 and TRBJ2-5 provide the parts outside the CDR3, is DTGVSQNPRHKITKRGQNVTFRCDPISEHNRLYWYRQTLGQGPEFLTYFQNEAQLEKSRLLSDRFSAERPKGSFSTLEIQRTEQGDSAMYLCASSGLNQETQYFGPGTRLLVL.

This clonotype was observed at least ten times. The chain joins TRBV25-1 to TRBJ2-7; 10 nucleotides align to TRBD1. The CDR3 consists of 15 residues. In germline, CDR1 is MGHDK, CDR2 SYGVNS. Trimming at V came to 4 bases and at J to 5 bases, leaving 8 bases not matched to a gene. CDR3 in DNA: TGTGCCAGCAGTGGACCGGGACAGGGGAGGGACGAGCAGTACTTC. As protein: CASSGPGQGRDEQYF.

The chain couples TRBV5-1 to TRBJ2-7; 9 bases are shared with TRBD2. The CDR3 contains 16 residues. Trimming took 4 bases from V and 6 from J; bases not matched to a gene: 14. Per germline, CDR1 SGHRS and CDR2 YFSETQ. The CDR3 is CASSPNPLREGGEQYF. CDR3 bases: TGCGCCAGCAGCCCGAACCCGTTGCGGGAGGGCGGCGAGCAGTACTTC. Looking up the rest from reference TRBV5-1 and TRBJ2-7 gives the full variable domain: KAGVTQTPRYLIKTRGQQVTLSCSPISGHRSVSWYQQTPGQGLQFLFEYFSETQRNKGNFPGRFSGRQFSNSRSEMNVSTLELGDSALYLCASSPNPLREGGEQYFGPGTRLTVT.

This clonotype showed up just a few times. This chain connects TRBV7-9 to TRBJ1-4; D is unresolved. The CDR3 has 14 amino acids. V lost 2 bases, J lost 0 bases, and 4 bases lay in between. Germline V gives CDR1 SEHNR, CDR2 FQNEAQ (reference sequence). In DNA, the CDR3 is TGTGCCAGCAGCTTAATTGCAACTAATGAAAAACTGTTTTTT. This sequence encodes CASSLIATNEKLFF. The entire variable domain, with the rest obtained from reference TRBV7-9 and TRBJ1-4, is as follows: DTGVSQNPRHKITKRGQNVTFRCDPISEHNRLYWYRQTLGQGPEFLTYFQNEAQLEKSRLLSDRFSAERPKGSFSTLEIQRTEQGDSAMYLCASSLIATNEKLFFGSGTQLSVL.

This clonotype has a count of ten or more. The CDR3 protein is CASVSYRGRARQETQYF. DNA of the CDR3: TGTGCCAGCGTATCCTATCGGGGCAGGGCTAGACAAGAGACCCAGTACTTC. V and J are TRBV5-6 and TRBJ2-5, with D perhaps TRBD1 or TRBD2 (5 bases each). CDR1 and CDR2 from the germline V gene are SGHDT and YYEEEE. There are 17 residues in the CDR3. V was trimmed by 7 bases and J by 2 bases, leaving 24 bases between them.

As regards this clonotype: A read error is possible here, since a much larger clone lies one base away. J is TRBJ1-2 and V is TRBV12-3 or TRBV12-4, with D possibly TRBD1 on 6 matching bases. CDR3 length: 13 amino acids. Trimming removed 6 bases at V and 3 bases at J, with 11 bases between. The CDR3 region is CASRGGVDYGYTF. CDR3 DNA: TGTGCCAGCAGAGGGGGGGTAGACTATGGCTACACCTTC.

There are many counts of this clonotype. The DNA for the CDR3 is TGTGCCAGCAGCGTAACAGGGGGCACCGGGGAGCTGTTTTTT. It is translated as CASSVTGGTGELFF. The rearrangement uses TRBV9 and TRBJ2-2; 8 bases agree with TRBD1. The germline CDR1 and CDR2 sequences are SGDLS and YYNGEE. This CDR3 is built from 14 residues. V shed 1 base and J 4 bases; nucleotides not matched to a gene: 0.

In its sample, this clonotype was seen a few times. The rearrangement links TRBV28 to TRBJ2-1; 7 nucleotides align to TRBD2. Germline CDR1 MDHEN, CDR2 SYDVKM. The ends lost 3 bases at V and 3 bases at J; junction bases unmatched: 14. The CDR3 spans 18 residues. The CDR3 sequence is CASSFSSGPLHGYNEQFF. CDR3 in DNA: TGTGCCAGCAGTTTCTCTAGCGGCCCCCTCCACGGCTACAATGAGCAGTTCTTC.

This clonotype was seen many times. CDR3: CASSERGGLSLGAKNIQYF. The DNA of the CDR3 is TGTGCCAGCAGTGAAAGGGGGGGACTCTCCCTTGGGGCCAAAAACATTCAGTACTTC. This chain joins TRBV2 and TRBJ2-4; possibly TRBD2 for D (7 bases). The CDR3 runs to 19 residues. Germline V gene lookup returns CDR1 SNHLY and CDR2 FYNNEI. Deletions cut 2 bases from V and 1 base from J, with 21 bases between.